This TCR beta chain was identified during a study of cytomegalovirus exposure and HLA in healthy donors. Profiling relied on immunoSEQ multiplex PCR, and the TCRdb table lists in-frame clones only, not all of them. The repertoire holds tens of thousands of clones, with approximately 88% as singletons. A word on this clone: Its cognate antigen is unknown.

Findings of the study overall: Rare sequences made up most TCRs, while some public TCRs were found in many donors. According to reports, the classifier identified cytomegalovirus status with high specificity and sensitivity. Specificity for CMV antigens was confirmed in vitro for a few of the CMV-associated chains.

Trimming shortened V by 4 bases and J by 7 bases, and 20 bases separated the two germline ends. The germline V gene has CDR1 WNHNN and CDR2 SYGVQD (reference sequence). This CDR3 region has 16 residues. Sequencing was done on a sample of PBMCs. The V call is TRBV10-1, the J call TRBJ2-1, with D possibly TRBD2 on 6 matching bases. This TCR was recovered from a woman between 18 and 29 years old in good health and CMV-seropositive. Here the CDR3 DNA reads TGCGCCAGCAGTGGGAATCGGCGGGGTGTTATGAATGAGCAGTTCTTC. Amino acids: CASSGNRRGVMNEQFF.